This T cell receptor (beta chain) was sequenced for a study of human T cells and chemical hapten exposure. TCRdb redid the calling of the RACE reads with MiXCR, one entry per CDR3 protein. The table shows over 300,000 distinct CDR3 sequences, with approximately 5% occurring only once. The CDR3 runs 14 residues. The V segment lost 3 bases and the J segment 7 bases; nucleotides outside the gene matches: 8. Germline CDR1 PRHDT, CDR2 FYEKMQ (reference sequence). This clonotype occurred many times. As to time point: pre-sensitization, week 0. Treatment noted: therapeutic diphenylcyclopropenone sensitization with weekly scalp DPC. Prior to each patch test being applied, blood was drawn.

The specimen comprised whole blood, sampled in connection with sensitization to the hapten diphenylcyclopropenone (DPC). This TCR derives from a woman in her fifties or sixties with alopecia areata. Some clones in this sample may be carry-over from other donors' samples. The V call is TRBV13, the J call TRBJ2-7, with 8 bases lining up with TRBD1. The CDR3 DNA reads TGTGCCAGCAGCTTGGGGGTAAGACAGGGGGAGCAGTACTTC. This translates into CASSLGVRQGEQYF.